This is a list of T cell receptor beta chains from one sample in a study of graft-versus-host responses after intestinal transplantation. These TCRs are of unknown antigen specificity. Clones were read by immunoSEQ multiplex PCR, and TCRdb kept only the in-frame ones, dropping some. The table includes 150,000 or so clones, 92% detected once. The sequencing here drew on unstimulated CD4+ T cells sorted from spleen or lymph node cells, taken before intestinal transplant. These receptors came from a human donor who received an intestinal transplant. The CDR3 runs from the conserved cysteine through the conserved F or W. D genes are given only for firm matches. A row's size may be missing; if present it is once, few, many or a size class.

j_call,clone_size,d_call,v_call,cdr3_aa,cdr3_nt
TRBJ1-3,few,TRBD1,TRBV6-1,CASSNRGSVGNTIYF,TGTGCCAGCAGTAACAGGGGGTCTGTCGGAAACACCATATATTTT
TRBJ2-3,.,.,TRBV5-4,CASSWPGNGADTQYF,TGTGCCAGCAGCTGGCCAGGAAACGGGGCAGATACGCAGTATTTT
TRBJ2-7,.,.,TRBV19,CASSIPPIGEQYF,TGTGCCAGTAGTATACCACCTATAGGCGAGCAGTACTTC
TRBJ1-3,.,.,TRBV7-9,CASSLAGASGNTIYF,TGTGCCAGCAGCTTAGCAGGGGCCTCTGGAAACACCATATATTTT
TRBJ2-3,.,TRBD1,TRBV5-8,CASSSGQASTDTQYF,TGTGCCAGCAGCTCAGGACAGGCTAGCACAGATACGCAGTATTTT
TRBJ1-2,.,.,TRBV28,CASSSPGDGYTF,TGTGCCAGCAGTTCACCAGGGGATGGCTACACCTTC
TRBJ1-2,.,.,TRBV28,CASSSGSGFGYTF,TGTGCCAGCAGTTCGGGTTCCGGGTTTGGCTACACCTTC
TRBJ2-1,.,.,TRBV9,CASSEPGSYNEQFF,TGTGCCAGCAGCGAGCCGGGATCCTACAATGAGCAGTTCTTC
TRBJ1-1,.,.,TRBV6-6,CASSYYTNTEAFF,TGTGCCAGCAGTTACTACACGAACACTGAAGCTTTCTTT
TRBJ2-1,.,.,TRBV28,CASSSSGTASSYNEQFF,TGTGCCAGCAGTTCATCCGGGACGGCGAGCTCCTACAATGAGCAGTTCTTC